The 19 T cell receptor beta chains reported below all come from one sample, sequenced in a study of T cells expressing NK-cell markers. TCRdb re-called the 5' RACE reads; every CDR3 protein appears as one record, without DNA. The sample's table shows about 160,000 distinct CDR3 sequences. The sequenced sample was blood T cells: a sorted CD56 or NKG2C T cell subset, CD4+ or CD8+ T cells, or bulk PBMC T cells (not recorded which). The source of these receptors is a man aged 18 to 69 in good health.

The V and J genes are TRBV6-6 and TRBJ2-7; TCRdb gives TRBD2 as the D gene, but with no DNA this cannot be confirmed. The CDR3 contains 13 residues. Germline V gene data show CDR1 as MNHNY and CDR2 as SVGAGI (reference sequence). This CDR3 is CASRAAGSYEQYF.

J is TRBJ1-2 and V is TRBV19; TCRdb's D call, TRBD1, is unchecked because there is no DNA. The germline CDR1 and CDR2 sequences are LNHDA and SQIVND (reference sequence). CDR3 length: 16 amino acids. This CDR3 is CASSPAGDPSIYGYTF.

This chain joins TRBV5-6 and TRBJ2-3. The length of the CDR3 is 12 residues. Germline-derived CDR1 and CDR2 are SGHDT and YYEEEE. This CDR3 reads CASSLGYDTQYF.

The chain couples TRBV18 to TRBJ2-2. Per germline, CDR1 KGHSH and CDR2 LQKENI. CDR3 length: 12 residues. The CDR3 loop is CASSPESGELFF.

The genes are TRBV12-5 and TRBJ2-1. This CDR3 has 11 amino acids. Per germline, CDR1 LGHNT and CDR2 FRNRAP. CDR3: CASGPVHEQFF.

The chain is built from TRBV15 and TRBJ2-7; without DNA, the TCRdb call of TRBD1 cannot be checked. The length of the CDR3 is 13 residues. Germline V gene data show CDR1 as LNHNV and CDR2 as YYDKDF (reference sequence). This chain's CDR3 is CATSTGQGYEQYF.

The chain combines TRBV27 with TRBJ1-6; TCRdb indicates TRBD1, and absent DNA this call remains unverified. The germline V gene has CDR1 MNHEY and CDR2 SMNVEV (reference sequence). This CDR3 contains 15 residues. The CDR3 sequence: CASSLQGAINSPLHF.

The CDR3 loop reads CASSLRSGQWLSEQYF. The V gene is TRBV28, the J gene TRBJ2-7. The germline V gene has CDR1 MDHEN and CDR2 SYDVKM. This CDR3 comprises 16 residues.

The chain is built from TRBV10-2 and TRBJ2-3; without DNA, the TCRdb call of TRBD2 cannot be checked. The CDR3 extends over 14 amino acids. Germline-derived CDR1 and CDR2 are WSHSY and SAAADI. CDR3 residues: CASTGGPITDTQYF.

This CDR3 is CASSGSDRAHYEQYF. The V gene is TRBV2, the J gene TRBJ2-7; TCRdb proposes TRBD1, but this gene call is untestable without DNA. Germline V gene data show CDR1 as SNHLY and CDR2 as FYNNEI. The CDR3 loop spans 15 amino acids.

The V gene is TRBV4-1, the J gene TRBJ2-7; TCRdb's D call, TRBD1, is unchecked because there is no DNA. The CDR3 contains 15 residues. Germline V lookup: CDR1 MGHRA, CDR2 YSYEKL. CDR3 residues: CASSHLLTGRYEQYF.

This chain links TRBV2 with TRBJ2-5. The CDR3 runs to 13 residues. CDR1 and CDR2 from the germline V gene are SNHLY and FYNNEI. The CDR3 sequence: CASSEEQQETQYF.

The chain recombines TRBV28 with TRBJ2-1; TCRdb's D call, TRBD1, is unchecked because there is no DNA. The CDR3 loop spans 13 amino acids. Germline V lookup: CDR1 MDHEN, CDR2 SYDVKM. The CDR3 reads CASSFQGRDEQFF.

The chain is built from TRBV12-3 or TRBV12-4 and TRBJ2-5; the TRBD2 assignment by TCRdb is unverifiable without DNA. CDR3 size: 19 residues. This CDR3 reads CASSSYHPERLEYQETQYF.

The CDR3 loop is CASSPRVAGNYEQYF. The chain employs TRBV7-9 and TRBJ2-7; without DNA, the TCRdb call of TRBD2 cannot be checked. The CDR3 totals 15 residues. Germline CDR1 reads SEHNR; CDR2 reads FQNEAQ (reference sequence). Supplemented by reference TRBV7-9 and TRBJ2-7, the full variable domain reads DTGVSQNPRHKITKRGQNVTFRCDPISEHNRLYWYRQTLGQGPEFLTYFQNEAQLEKSRLLSDRFSAERPKGSFSTLEIQRTEQGDSAMYLCASSPRVAGNYEQYFGPGTRLTVT.

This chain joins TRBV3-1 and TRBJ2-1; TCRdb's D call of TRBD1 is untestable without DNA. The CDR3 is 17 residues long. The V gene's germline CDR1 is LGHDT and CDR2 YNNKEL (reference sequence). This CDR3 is CASSQDGPGQVYNEQFF.

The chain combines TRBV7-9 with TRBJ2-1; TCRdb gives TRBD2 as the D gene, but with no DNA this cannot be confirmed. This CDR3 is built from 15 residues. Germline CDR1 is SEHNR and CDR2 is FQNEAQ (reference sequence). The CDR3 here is CASSRTSLRDNEQFF.

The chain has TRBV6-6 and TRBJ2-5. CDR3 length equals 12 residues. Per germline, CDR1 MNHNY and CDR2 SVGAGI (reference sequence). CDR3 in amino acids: CASSTDKETQYF.

CDR3 loop: CSASPSQGRVNEQFF. The V call is TRBV20-1, the J call TRBJ2-1; TCRdb's D call, TRBD2, is unchecked because there is no DNA. The CDR3 is made up of 15 amino acids. Germline CDR1 and CDR2: DFQATT and SNEGSKA (reference sequence).